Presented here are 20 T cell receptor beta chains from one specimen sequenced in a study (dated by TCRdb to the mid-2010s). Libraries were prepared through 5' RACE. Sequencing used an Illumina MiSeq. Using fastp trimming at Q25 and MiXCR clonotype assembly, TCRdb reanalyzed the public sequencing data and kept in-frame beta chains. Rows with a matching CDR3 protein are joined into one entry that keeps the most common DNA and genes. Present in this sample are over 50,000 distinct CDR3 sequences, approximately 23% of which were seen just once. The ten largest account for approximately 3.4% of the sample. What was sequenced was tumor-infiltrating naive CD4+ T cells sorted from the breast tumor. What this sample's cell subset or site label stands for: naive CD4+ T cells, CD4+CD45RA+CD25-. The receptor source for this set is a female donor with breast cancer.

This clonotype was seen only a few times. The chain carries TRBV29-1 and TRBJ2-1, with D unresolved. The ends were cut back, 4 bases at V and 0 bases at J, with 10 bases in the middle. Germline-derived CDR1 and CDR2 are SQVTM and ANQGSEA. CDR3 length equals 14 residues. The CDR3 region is CSVVFGFSYNEQFF. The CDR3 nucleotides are TGCAGCGTTGTGTTCGGATTCTCCTACAATGAGCAGTTCTTC.

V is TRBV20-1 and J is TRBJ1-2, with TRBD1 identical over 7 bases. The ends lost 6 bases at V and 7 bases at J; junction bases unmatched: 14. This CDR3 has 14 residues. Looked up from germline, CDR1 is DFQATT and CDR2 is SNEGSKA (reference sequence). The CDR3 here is CSAQQVGAGGGYTF. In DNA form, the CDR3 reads TGCAGTGCCCAGCAGGTTGGGGCAGGGGGTGGCTACACCTTC.

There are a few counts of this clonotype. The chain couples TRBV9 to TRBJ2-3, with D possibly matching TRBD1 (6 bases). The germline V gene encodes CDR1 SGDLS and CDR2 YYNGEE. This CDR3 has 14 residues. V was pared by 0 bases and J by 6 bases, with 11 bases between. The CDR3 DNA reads TGTGCCAGCAGCGTAGAACAGGGCAGCGATACGCAGTATTTT. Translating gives CASSVEQGSDTQYF.

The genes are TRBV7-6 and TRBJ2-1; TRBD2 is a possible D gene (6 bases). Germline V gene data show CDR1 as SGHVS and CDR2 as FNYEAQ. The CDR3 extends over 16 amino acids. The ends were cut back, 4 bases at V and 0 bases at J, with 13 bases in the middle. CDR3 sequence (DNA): TGTGCCAGCAGCTCTAGGGCGGGAACCTCCTACAATGAGCAGTTCTTC. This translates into CASSSRAGTSYNEQFF.

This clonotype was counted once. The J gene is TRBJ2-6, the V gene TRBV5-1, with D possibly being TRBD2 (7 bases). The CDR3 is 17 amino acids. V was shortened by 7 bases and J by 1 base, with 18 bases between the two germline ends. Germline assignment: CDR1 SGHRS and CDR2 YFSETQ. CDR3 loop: CASHLQGGGSGANVLTF. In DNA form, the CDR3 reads TGCGCCAGCCATCTCCAGGGAGGGGGTTCTGGGGCCAACGTCCTGACTTTC.

CDR3 loop: CASSPRRYYEQYF. CDR3 DNA sequence: TGTGCCAGCAGCCCTCGACGGTACTACGAGCAGTACTTC. The chain joins TRBV21-1 to TRBJ2-7. TRBV21-1 is assigned pseudogene status. The CDR3 consists of 13 residues.

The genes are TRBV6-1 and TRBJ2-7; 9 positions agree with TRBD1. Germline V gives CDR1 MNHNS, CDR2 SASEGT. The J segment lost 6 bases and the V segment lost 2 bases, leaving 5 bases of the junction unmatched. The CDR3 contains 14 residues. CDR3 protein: CASSETGGTGEQYF. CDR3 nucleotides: TGTGCCAGCAGTGAAACAGGGGGCACCGGCGAGCAGTACTTC.

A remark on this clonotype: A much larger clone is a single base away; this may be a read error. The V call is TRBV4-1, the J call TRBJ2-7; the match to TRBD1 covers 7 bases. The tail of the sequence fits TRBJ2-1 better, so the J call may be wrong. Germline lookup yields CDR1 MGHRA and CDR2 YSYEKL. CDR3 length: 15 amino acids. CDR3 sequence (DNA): TGCGCCAGCAGCCCACCCTGGGACAGAACCTACGAGCAGTTCTTC. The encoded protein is CASSPPWDRTYEQFF.

This CDR3 reads CASSLAAGGPGDEQFF. The CDR3 DNA reads TGCGCCAGCAGCTTGGCCGCGGGAGGGCCCGGGGATGAGCAGTTCTTC. V is TRBV5-1 and J is TRBJ2-1; 9 bases map to TRBD2. Trimming removed 0 bases from V and 8 bases from J; junction bases left unmatched: 9. This CDR3 is 16 amino acids long. CDR1 is SGHRS, CDR2 YFSETQ, per germline.

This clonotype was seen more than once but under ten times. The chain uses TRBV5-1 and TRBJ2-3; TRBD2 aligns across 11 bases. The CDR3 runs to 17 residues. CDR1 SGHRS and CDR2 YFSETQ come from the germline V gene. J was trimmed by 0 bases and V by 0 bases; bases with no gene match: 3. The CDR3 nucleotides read TGCGCCAGCAGCTTGGGACTAGCGGGAACTAGCACAGATACGCAGTATTTT. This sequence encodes CASSLGLAGTSTDTQYF.

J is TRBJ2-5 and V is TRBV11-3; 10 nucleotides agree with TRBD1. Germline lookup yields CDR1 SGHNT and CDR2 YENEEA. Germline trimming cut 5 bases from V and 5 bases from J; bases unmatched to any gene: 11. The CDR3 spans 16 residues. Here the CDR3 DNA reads TGTGCCAGCAGCAAGGCCGGGACAGGGGTGGAGGAGACCCAGTACTTC. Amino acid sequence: CASSKAGTGVEETQYF.

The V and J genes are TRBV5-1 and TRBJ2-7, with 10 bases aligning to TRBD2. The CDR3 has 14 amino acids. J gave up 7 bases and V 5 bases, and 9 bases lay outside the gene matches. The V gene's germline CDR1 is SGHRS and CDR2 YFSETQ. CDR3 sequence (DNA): TGCGCCAGCAGAGCCCGGACTAGCGGCTGGGAGCAGTACTTC. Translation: CASRARTSGWEQYF.

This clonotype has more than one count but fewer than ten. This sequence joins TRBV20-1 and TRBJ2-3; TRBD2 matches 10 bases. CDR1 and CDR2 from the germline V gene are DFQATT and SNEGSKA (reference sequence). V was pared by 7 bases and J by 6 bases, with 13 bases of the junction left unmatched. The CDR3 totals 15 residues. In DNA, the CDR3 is TGCAGTGTTCCGACTAGCGGGCAGACGGGTGATACGCAGTATTTT. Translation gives CSVPTSGQTGDTQYF.

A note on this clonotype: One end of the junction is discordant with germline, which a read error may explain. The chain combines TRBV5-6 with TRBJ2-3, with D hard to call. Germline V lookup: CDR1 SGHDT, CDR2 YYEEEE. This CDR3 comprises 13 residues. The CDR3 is CASSLVVPDTQYF. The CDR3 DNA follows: TGTGCCAGCAGCTTGGTAGTTCCAGATACGCAGTATTTC. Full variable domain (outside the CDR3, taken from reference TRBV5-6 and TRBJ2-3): DAGVTQSPTHLIKTRGQQVTLRCSPKSGHDTVSWYQQALGQGPQFIFQYYEEEERQRGNFPDRFSGHQFPNYSSELNVNALLLGDSALYLCASSLVVPDTQYFGPGTRLTVL.

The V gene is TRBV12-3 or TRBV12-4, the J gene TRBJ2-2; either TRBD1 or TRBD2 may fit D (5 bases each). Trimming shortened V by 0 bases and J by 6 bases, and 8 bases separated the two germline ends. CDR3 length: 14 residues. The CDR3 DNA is TGTGCCAGCAGTTTAGCGCAGGGACCCGGGGAGCTGTTTTTT. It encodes CASSLAQGPGELFF.

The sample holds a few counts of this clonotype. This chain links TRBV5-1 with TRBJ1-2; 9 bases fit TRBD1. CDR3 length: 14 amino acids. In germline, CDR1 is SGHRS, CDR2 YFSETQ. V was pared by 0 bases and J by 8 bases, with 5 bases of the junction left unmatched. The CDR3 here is CASSLGGTGNGYTF. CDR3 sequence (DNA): TGCGCCAGCAGCTTGGGAGGGACAGGGAACGGCTACACCTTC.

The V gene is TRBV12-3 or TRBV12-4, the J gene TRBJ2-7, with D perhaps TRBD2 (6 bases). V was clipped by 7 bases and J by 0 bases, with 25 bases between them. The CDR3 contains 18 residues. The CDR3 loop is CASTHGLPDGISSYEQYF. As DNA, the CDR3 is TGTGCCAGCACCCACGGACTACCAGATGGGATTAGCTCCTACGAGCAGTACTTC.

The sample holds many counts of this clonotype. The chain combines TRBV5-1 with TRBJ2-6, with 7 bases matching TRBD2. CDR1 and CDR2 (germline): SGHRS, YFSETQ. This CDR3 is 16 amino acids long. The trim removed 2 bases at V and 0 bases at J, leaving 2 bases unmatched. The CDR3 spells CASSFSGSSGANVLTF. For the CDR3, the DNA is TGCGCCAGCAGCTTTAGCGGGTCCTCTGGGGCCAACGTCCTGACTTTC.

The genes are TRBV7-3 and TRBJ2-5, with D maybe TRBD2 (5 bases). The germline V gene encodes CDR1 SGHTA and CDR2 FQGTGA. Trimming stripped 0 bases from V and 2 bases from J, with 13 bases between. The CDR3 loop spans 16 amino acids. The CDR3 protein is CASSLTASSGQETQYF. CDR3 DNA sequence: TGTGCCAGCAGCTTAACGGCTAGCTCTGGGCAAGAGACCCAGTACTTC.

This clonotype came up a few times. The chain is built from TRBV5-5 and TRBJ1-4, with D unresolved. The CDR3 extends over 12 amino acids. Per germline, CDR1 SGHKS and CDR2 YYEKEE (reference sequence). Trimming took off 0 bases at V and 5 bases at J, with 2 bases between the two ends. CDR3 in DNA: TGTGCCAGCAGCTTGGCGAATGAAAAACTGTTTTTT. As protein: CASSLANEKLFF.